This TCR beta chain was captured by sequencing in a study of T cell responses to AZD1222 COVID-19 vaccine. Overall study findings and caveats: Close to half of all spike-specific TCRs reportedly target regions of the variants that are unmutated.

Points on this clone: The antigen is not known.

Libraries were prepared by immunoSEQ multiplex PCR; TCRdb keeps only in-frame clonotypes and omits some of them. The sample shows about 130,000 clones, 70% to 90% of them seen only once. This CDR3 contains 13 residues. V was trimmed by 5 bases and J by 5 bases, leaving 12 bases between them. Germline V gene data show CDR1 as LNHDA and CDR2 as SQIVND (reference sequence). The genes are TRBV19 and TRBJ1-2; D is uncertain. This receptor was identified in an adult in good health. This material consisted of peripheral blood, taken on day 0 of AZD1222 vaccination. DNA for the CDR3: TGTGCCAGTAGTGAGACACCTGCTTATGGCTACACCTTC. This translates into CASSETPAYGYTF.